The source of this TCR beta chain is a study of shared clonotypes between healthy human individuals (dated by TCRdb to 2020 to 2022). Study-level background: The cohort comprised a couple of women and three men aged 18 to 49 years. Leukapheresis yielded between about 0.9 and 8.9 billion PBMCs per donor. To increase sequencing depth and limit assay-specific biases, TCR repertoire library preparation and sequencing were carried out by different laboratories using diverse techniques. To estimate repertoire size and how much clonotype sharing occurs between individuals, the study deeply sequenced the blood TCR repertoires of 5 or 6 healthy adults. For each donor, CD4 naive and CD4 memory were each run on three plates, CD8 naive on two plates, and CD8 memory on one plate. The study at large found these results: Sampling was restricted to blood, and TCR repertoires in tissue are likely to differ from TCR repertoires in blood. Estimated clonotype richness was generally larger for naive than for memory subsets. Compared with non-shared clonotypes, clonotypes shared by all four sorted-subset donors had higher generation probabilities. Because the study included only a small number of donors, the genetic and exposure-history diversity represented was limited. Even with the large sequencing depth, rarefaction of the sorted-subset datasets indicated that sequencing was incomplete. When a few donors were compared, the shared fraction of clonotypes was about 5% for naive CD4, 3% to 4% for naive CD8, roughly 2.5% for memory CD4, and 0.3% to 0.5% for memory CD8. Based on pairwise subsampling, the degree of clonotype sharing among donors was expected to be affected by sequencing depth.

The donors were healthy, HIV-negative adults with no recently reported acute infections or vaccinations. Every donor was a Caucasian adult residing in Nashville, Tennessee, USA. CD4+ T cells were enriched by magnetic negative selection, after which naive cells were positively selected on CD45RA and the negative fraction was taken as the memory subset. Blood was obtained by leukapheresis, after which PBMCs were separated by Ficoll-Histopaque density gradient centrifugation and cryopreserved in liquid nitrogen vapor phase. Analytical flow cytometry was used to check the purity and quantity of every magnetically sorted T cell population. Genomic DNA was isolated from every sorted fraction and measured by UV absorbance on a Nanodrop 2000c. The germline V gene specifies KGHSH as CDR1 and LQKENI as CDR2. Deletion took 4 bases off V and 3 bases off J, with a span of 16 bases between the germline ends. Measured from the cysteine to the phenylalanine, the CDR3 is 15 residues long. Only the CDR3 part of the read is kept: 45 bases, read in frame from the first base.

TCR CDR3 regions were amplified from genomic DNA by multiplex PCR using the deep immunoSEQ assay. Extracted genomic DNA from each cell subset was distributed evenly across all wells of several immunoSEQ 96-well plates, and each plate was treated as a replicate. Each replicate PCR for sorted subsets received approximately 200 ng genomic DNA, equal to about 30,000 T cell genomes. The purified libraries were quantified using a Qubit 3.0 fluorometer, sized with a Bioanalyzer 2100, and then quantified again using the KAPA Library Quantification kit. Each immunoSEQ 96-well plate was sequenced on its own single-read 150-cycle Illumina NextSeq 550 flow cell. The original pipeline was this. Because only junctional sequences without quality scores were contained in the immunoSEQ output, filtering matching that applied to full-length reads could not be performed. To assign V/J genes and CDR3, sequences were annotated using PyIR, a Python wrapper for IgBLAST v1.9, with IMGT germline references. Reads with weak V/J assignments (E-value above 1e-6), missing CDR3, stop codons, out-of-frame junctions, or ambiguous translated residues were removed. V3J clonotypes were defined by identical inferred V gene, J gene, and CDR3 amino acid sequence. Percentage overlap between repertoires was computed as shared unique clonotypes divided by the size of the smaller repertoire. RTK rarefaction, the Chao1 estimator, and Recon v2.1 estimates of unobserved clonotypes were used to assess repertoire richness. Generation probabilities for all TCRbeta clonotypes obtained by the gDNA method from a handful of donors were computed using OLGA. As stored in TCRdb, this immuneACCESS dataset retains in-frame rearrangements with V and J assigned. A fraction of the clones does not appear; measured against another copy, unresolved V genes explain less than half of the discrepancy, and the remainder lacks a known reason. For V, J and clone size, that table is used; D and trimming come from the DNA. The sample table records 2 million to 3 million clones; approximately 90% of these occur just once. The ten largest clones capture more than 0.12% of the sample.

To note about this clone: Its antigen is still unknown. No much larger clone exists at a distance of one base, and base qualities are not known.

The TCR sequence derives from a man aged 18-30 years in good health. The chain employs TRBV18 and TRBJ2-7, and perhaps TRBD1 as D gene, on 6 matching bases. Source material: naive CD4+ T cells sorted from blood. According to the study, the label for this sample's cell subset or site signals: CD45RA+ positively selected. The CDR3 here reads CASSQATGAIYEQYF. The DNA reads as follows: TGTGCCAGCTCACAGGCGACAGGTGCTATCTACGAGCAGTACTTC. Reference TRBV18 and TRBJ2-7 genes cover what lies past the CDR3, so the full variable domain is NAGVMQNPRHLVRRRGQEARLRCSPMKGHSHVYWYRQLPEEGLKFMVYLQKENIIDESGMPKERFSAEFPKEGPSILRIQQVVRGDSAAYFCASSQATGAIYEQYFGPGTRLTVT.